This TCR beta chain comes out of a study of T cells in Graves' hyperthyroidism and ophthalmopathy. Findings and limits, study-wide: From stable hyperthyroidism, ophthalmopathy was set apart by a 13 V-J model. Among thyroid clonotypes expanded above 0.001, most also appeared in blood.

The CDR3 covers 14 residues. V lost 0 bases and J lost 2; bases outside the gene matches: 3. Germline V gives CDR1 DFQATT, CDR2 SNEGSKA (reference sequence). Amplification of TCR beta CDR3 regions used RNA as the template. HTBI primers were employed in a first-round RT-PCR of the TCR CDR3. TCRdb recomputed calls from the multiplex PCR reads with MiXCR, one row per CDR3 protein. Found here are fewer than 900,000 distinct CDR3 sequences, roughly a sixth of them singletons; the top ten hold approximately 15%. This clonotype was seen ten or more times. Its antigen is undetermined. It was uncontrolled infection, other autoimmune disease, pregnancy or lactation that excluded patients.

The specimen was blood. The TCR comes from a woman aged 50 to 65 with Graves' hyperthyroidism that later progressed to Graves' ophthalmopathy. This chain connects TRBV20-1 to TRBJ1-1; 7 bases align to TRBD1. The CDR3 loop reads CSARDRQGNTEAFF. DNA for the CDR3: TGCAGTGCTAGAGACCGACAGGGTAACACTGAAGCTTTCTTT.